A single sample is the source of the 3 T cell receptor beta chains below, sequenced in a study of T cells in Graves' hyperthyroidism and ophthalmopathy. Amplified TCR beta CDR3 regions derived from RNA transcripts. The TCR CDR3 first-round RT-PCR relied on the HTBI primer set. A single record per CDR3 protein comes from TCRdb applying MiXCR to the multiplex PCR reads. The repertoire holds approximately 740,000 distinct CDR3 sequences, around 15% seen once, with 10% in the top ten. The sequencing input was blood. Every receptor here comes from a woman younger than 35 with Graves' hyperthyroidism.

V is TRBV6-1 and J is TRBJ1-1; the match to TRBD1 covers 9 bases. Losses at the gene ends were 8 bases for V and 5 bases for J; bases not matched to a gene: 9. The CDR3 runs 14 residues. CDR1 is MNHNS and CDR2 is SASEGT in the germline V gene. The DNA of the CDR3 is TGTGCCAGCCGGACGGGACAGGGCGCAACTGAAGCTTTCTTT. Amino acids: CASRTGQGATEAFF.

This clonotype was observed a handful of times. A much larger clone is a single base away; this may be a read error. The chain uses TRBV2 and TRBJ2-1; D unclear. CDR1 is SNHLY and CDR2 is FYNNEI in the germline V gene. CDR3 length: 11 amino acids. The CDR3 DNA reads TGTGCCAGCAGGGCTTACAATGGGCAGTTCTTC. Translation gives CASRAYNGQFF.

The chain links TRBV9 to TRBJ2-7, with D maybe TRBD2 (5 bases). CDR1 is SGDLS and CDR2 is YYNGEE in the germline V gene. The CDR3 sequence is 14 residues long. V lost 0 bases and J lost 4, with 11 bases in between. CDR3 in amino acids: CASSVAAGGYEQYF. CDR3 sequence (DNA): TGTGCCAGCAGCGTAGCGGCAGGAGGTTACGAGCAGTACTTC.